The clone carrying this TCR beta chain was seen more than once but under ten times. Its antigen is not identified. The data derive from a study of blood T cells in healthy people across ages. Study information: Per two T cells, template switching captured roughly one barcoded beta molecule.

The CDR3 consists of 15 residues. Germline loops: CDR1 SEHNR, CDR2 FQNEAQ (reference sequence). V gave up 5 bases and J gave up 2 bases, with 13 bases separating them. Drawing of peripheral blood yielded about 9.7 milliliters from each donor. Overall study results and limits: Roughly linear age-related decline in beta diversity appeared, significant by age 40.

Through a sample-barcoded 5' primer and a J-beta primer mix, a second PCR was run for about 6 to 11 cycles. TCRdb processed the 5' RACE reads anew with MiXCR; each CDR3 protein has one entry. The sample contains fewer than 600,000 distinct CDR3 sequences, roughly a quarter of which appear only once. The sample also formed part of further work on T cells of mothers and their children. That paper adds: Slightly, though not significantly, more overlap was seen in related than in unrelated mother-child pairs.

Sequences were obtained from blood. V is TRBV7-9 and J is TRBJ2-1, with D perhaps matching TRBD1 (6 bases). The receptor was derived from a boy younger than 10 in good health. The CDR3 DNA reads as TGTGCCAGCAGCCAGGGGCGCACGGCCTACAATGAGCAGTTCTTC. This encodes CASSQGRTAYNEQFF.